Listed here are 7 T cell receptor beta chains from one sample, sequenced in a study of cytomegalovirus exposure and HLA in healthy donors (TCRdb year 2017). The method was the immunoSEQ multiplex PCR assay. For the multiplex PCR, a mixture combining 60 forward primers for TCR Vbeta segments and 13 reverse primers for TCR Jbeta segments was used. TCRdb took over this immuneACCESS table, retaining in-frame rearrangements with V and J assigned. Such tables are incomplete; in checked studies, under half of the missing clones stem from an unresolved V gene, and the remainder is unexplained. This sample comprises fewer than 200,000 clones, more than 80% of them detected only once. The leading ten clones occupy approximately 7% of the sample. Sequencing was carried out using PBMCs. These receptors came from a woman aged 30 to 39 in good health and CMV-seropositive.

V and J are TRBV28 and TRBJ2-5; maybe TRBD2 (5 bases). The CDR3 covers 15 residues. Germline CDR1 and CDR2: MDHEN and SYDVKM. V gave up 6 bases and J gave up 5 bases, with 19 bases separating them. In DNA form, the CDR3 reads TGTGCCAGCAGCCCCGCCGGAGGCCGCGGGGAGACCCAGTACTTC. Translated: CASSPAGGRGETQYF.

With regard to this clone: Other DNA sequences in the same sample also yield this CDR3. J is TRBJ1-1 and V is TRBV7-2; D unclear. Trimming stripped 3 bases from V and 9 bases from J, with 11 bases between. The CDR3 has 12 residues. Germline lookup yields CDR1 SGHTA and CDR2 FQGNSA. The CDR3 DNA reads TGTGCCAGCAGCTTCAACGGGATAAAAGCTTTCTTT. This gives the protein CASSFNGIKAFF.

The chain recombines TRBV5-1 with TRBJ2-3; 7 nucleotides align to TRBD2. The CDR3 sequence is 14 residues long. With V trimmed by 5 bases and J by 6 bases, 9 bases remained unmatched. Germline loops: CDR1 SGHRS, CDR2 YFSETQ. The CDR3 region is CASRMRESGDTQYF. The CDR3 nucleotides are TGCGCCAGCAGAATGCGGGAGAGTGGGGATACGCAGTATTTT.

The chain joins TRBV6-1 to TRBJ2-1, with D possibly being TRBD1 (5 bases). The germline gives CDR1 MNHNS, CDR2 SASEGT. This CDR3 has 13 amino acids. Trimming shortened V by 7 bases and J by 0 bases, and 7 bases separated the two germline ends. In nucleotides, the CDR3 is TGTGCCAGCAAGGGGTTCTCCTACAATGAGCAGTTCTTC. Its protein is CASKGFSYNEQFF.

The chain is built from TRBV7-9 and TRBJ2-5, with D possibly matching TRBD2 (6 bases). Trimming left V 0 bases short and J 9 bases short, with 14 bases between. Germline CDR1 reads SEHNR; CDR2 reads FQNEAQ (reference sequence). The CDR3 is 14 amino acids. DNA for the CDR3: TGTGCCAGCAGCTTAGCAGGTGGCTCGGGGGCCCAGTACTTC. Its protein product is CASSLAGGSGAQYF.

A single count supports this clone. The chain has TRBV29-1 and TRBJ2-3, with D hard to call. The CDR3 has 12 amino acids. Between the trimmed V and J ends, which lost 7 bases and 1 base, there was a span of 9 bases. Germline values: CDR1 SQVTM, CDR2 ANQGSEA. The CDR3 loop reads CSAASGTDTQYF. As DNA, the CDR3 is TGCAGCGCCGCTTCGGGCACAGATACGCAGTATTTT.

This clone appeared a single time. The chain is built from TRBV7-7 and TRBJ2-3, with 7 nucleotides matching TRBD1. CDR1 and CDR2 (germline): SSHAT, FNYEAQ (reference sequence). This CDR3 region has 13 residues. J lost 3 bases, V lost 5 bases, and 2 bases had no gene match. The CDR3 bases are TGTGCCAGCAGCCTGACAGGGACAGATACGCAGTATTTT. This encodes CASSLTGTDTQYF. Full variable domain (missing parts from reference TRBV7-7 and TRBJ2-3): GAGVSQSPRYKVTKRGQDVTLRCDPISSHATLYWYQQALGQGPEFLTYFNYEAQPDKSGLPSDRFSAERPEGSISTLTIQRTEQRDSAMYRCASSLTGTDTQYFGPGTRLTVL.